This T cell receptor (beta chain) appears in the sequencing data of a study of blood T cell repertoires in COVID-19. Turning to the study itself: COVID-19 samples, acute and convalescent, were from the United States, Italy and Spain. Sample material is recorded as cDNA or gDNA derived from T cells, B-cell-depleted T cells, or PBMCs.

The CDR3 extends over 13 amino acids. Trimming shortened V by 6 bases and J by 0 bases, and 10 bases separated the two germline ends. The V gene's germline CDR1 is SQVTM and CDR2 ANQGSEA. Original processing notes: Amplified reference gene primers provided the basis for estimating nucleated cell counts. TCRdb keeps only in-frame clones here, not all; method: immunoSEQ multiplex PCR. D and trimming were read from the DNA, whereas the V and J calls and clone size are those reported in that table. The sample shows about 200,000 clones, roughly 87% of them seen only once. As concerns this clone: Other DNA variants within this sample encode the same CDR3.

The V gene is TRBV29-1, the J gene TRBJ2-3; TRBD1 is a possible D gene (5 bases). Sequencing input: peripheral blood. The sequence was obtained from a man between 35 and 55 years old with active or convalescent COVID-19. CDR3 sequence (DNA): TGCAGCGTAGTCAGGGATAGCACAGATACGCAGTATTTT. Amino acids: CSVVRDSTDTQYF.